Presented here are 29 T cell receptor beta chains from one specimen sequenced in a study of T cell responses to AZD1222 COVID-19 vaccine. The protocol was immunoSEQ multiplex PCR, while the TCRdb copy is restricted to in-frame clones and leaves out a portion. The table records 160,000 or so clones, about 91% of them present only once. This specimen was peripheral blood, taken on day 0 of AZD1222 vaccination. The receptors were sampled from an adult in good health.

This clone was detected a few times. The chain is built from TRBV7-9 and TRBJ1-2, with D possibly TRBD1 on 6 matching bases. Germline loops: CDR1 SEHNR, CDR2 FQNEAQ (reference sequence). Trimming took off 8 bases at V and 3 bases at J, with 16 bases between the two ends. The CDR3 sequence is 14 residues long. CDR3 sequence: CASSNQGRHYGYTF. CDR3 coding DNA: TGTGCCAGCTCGAACCAGGGGCGCCACTATGGCTACACCTTC.

V gene TRBV2 combines with J gene TRBJ1-6; D is perhaps TRBD1 (5 bases). The length of the CDR3 is 13 residues. Trimming took 10 bases from V and 7 from J, leaving 14 bases between them. Germline-derived CDR1 and CDR2 are SNHLY and FYNNEI. The CDR3 DNA reads TGTGCCACCTTGAGTGAGGGGAATTCACCCCTCCACTTT. Its translation: CATLSEGNSPLHF.

As DNA, the CDR3 is TGTGCCTGGAGCGGGACTAGCGGGGGACCTTACGAGCAGTACTTC. The encoded protein is CAWSGTSGGPYEQYF. This chain uses TRBV30 with TRBJ2-7; 14 positions agree with TRBD2. Trimming took 3 bases from V and 4 from J; bases not matched to a gene: 5. Germline V gene sequence: CDR1 GTSNPN, CDR2 SVGIG (reference sequence). The CDR3 totals 15 residues. Based on the CDR3 plus reference TRBV30 and TRBJ2-7, the full variable domain is SQTIHQWPATLVQPVGSPLSLECTVEGTSNPNLYWYRQAAGRGLQLLFYSVGIGQISSEVPQNLSASRPQDRQFILSSKKLLLSDSGFYLCAWSGTSGGPYEQYFGPGTRLTVT.

V usage is TRBV27 and J usage is TRBJ2-1, with TRBD2 matching over 9 bases. Trimming at V came to 6 bases and at J to 7 bases, leaving 7 bases not matched to a gene. The CDR3 covers 14 residues. Germline CDR1 reads MNHEY; CDR2 reads SMNVEV (reference sequence). The CDR3 sequence: CASSILAGRNEQFF. DNA for the CDR3: TGTGCCAGCAGCATCCTAGCGGGAAGAAATGAGCAGTTCTTC.

V is TRBV7-9 and J is TRBJ1-4; TRBD1 is a possible D gene (5 bases). This CDR3 contains 15 residues. Germline assignment: CDR1 SEHNR and CDR2 FQNEAQ (reference sequence). V was trimmed by 4 bases and J by 0 bases, leaving 9 bases between them. CDR3 in DNA: TGTGCCAGCAGCTACATGACAGCAACTAATGAAAAACTGTTTTTT. This sequence encodes CASSYMTATNEKLFF.

The chain joins TRBV27 to TRBJ2-7; 10 bases map to TRBD2. The CDR3 sequence is 15 residues long. CDR1 and CDR2 from the germline V gene are MNHEY and SMNVEV (reference sequence). The trim removed 2 bases at V and 5 bases at J, leaving 6 bases unmatched. The CDR3 nucleotides are TGTGCCAGCAGTTTAGTAGCTAGCGGGAGCAACGAGCAGTACTTC. The encoded protein is CASSLVASGSNEQYF.

The chain combines TRBV10-3 with TRBJ1-1, with D possibly matching TRBD1 (5 bases). Germline lookup yields CDR1 ENHRY and CDR2 SYGVKD. The CDR3 runs to 14 residues. V gave up 0 bases and J gave up 6 bases, with 11 bases separating them. The CDR3 sequence: CAISESTATAEAFF. CDR3 nucleotides: TGTGCCATCAGTGAGTCGACAGCGACAGCTGAAGCTTTCTTT.

The genes are TRBV5-1 and TRBJ2-5; TRBD1 agrees at 11 bases. V lost 4 bases, J lost 4 bases, and 9 bases stayed unmatched. CDR1 and CDR2 (germline): SGHRS, YFSETQ. CDR3 length equals 16 residues. The CDR3 DNA sequence: TGCGCCAGCAGCCCAAACGGACAGGGGGCGAGAGAGACCCAGTACTTC. This sequence encodes CASSPNGQGARETQYF.

The chain has TRBV10-2 and TRBJ1-1; 7 bases map to TRBD1. Germline-derived CDR1 and CDR2 are WSHSY and SAAADI. The trim removed 8 bases at V and 2 bases at J, leaving 14 bases unmatched. The CDR3 length is 16 residues. CDR3 bases: TGCGCCAGCTGGTCCCAGGGGACAGTGCTTAACACTGAAGCTTTCTTT. Translation gives CASWSQGTVLNTEAFF.

V is TRBV12-5 and J is TRBJ1-3; perhaps TRBD1 as D (6 bases). Germline CDR1 and CDR2: LGHNT and FRNRAP. There are 19 residues in the CDR3. Trimming removed 6 bases at V and 0 bases at J, with 24 bases between. For the CDR3, the DNA is TGTGCTAGTGGCGCGGACAGCCCCGTTCGACCGAGCTCTGGAAACACCATATATTTT. Its protein product is CASGADSPVRPSSGNTIYF. Full variable domain (outside the CDR3, taken from reference TRBV12-5 and TRBJ1-3): DARVTQTPRHKVTEMGQEVTMRCQPILGHNTVFWYRQTMMQGLELLAYFRNRAPLDDSGMPKDRFSAEMPDATLATLKIQPSEPRDSAVYFCASGADSPVRPSSGNTIYFGEGSWLTVV.

V usage is TRBV4-1 and J usage is TRBJ1-2; tentative D call: TRBD1 (6 bases). CDR1 and CDR2 from the germline V gene are MGHRA and YSYEKL. The CDR3 extends over 14 amino acids. V was trimmed by 1 base and J by 11 bases, leaving 17 bases between them. The CDR3 here is CASSQGQAGALYTF. DNA of the CDR3: TGCGCCAGCAGCCAAGGCCAGGCAGGGGCCCTTTACACCTTC.

This clone was seen a few times. J is TRBJ1-1 and V is TRBV29-1, with D unclear. The CDR3 totals 13 residues. CDR1 and CDR2 from the germline V gene are SQVTM and ANQGSEA. V shed 4 bases and J shed 5 bases, with 14 bases lying between them. CDR3 protein: CSVALGLGTEAFF. The CDR3 coding sequence is TGCAGCGTTGCCTTGGGTCTCGGGACTGAAGCTTTCTTT.

CDR3 sequence (DNA): TGTGCCAGCAGCTTAGGGACAGTGGGCTTCTACACCTTC. Its protein is CASSLGTVGFYTF. The V and J genes are TRBV7-9 and TRBJ1-2, with D maybe TRBD1 (6 bases). Germline-derived CDR1 and CDR2 are SEHNR and FQNEAQ (reference sequence). The germline V and J ends were trimmed by 1 base and 10 bases, with 13 bases remaining between them. This CDR3 has 13 amino acids.

The chain is built from TRBV18 and TRBJ2-5, with 7 bases matching TRBD2. The CDR3 consists of 14 residues. V shed 4 bases and J 5 bases; nucleotides not matched to a gene: 7. Germline-derived CDR1 and CDR2 are KGHSH and LQKENI. In nucleotides, the CDR3 is TGTGCCAGCTCACGGGAGGGGAAGGTTGAGACCCAGTACTTC. It is translated as CASSREGKVETQYF.

V gene TRBV6-4 combines with J gene TRBJ1-4; D unclear. Germline V lookup: CDR1 MRHNA, CDR2 SNTAGT. Trimming removed 6 bases from V and 8 bases from J, with 16 bases in between. CDR3 length equals 14 residues. As DNA, the CDR3 is TGTGCCAGCAGCTTACAGTCTGGGGAGGAAAAACTGTTTTTT. It translates to CASSLQSGEEKLFF.

This clone occurred once. The CDR3 nucleotides read TGCGCCAGCAGCCAAGAAAGAGAGAAGAACACTGAAGCTTTCTTT. Translated, it gives CASSQEREKNTEAFF. The chain is built from TRBV4-3 and TRBJ1-1; D gene unclear. Trimming removed 0 bases from V and 1 base from J, with 9 bases in between. Per germline, CDR1 LGHNA and CDR2 YSLEER. The CDR3 is 15 residues long.

This clone was picked up one time. The chain links TRBV19 to TRBJ2-2; maybe TRBD1 (5 bases). Germline-derived CDR1 and CDR2 are LNHDA and SQIVND (reference sequence). Trimming stripped 1 base from V and 0 bases from J, with 12 bases between. The CDR3 has 17 residues. The chain's CDR3 is CASSIVSTDTNTGELFF. DNA for the CDR3: TGTGCCAGTAGTATAGTTTCGACAGATACGAACACCGGGGAGCTGTTTTTT.

The rearrangement uses TRBV29-1 and TRBJ1-1; possibly TRBD1 for D (5 bases). CDR3 length: 10 amino acids. The ends were cut back, 7 bases at V and 4 bases at J, with 7 bases in the middle. In germline, CDR1 is SQVTM, CDR2 ANQGSEA. CDR3 sequence (DNA): TGCAGCGCTGGGACCACTGAAGCTTTCTTT. It yields the protein CSAGTTEAFF.

The chain joins TRBV6-5 to TRBJ1-5; 8 nucleotides agree with TRBD1. The CDR3 has 14 residues. Germline-derived CDR1 and CDR2 are MNHEY and SVGAGI. Trimming took 5 bases from V and 3 from J; bases not matched to a gene: 3. The chain's CDR3 is CASSTGGDNQPQHF. For the CDR3, the DNA is TGTGCCAGCAGTACAGGGGGGGACAATCAGCCCCAGCATTTT.

The chain is built from TRBV15 and TRBJ2-7; D is ambiguous. The germline V gene encodes CDR1 LNHNV and CDR2 YYDKDF (reference sequence). With 0 bases removed from V and 2 bases from J, the gap between germline ends came to 11 bases. This CDR3 has 15 residues. CDR3 nucleotides: TGTGCCACCAGCAGAGAAACAGTGGGCGCCTACGAGCAGTACTTC. It yields the protein CATSRETVGAYEQYF.

The chain has TRBV7-2 and TRBJ2-2, with TRBD2 matching over 10 bases. The germline V gene encodes CDR1 SGHTA and CDR2 FQGNSA. The CDR3 consists of 15 residues. The V segment lost 5 bases and the J segment 4 bases; nucleotides outside the gene matches: 4. Here the CDR3 reads CASSPSGSSTGELFF. In nucleotides, the CDR3 is TGTGCCAGCAGCCCTAGCGGGAGTAGCACCGGGGAGCTGTTTTTT.

V is TRBV25-1 and J is TRBJ2-7; 7 bases fit TRBD1. CDR3 length: 14 amino acids. Germline V gene data show CDR1 as MGHDK and CDR2 as SYGVNS. V lost 5 bases to trimming and J lost 4 bases; unmatched junction nucleotides: 8. CDR3 region: CASSHPGQYYEQYF. DNA of the CDR3: TGTGCCAGCAGTCACCCGGGACAGTATTACGAGCAGTACTTC.

The genes are TRBV7-8 and TRBJ2-7; D is undetermined. Germline CDR1 and CDR2: SGHVS and FQNEAQ. V was pared by 0 bases and J by 1 base, with 16 bases between. This CDR3 comprises 17 residues. CDR3 protein: CASSLASGPGSSYEQYF. The CDR3 DNA sequence: TGTGCCAGCAGCTTAGCGTCCGGTCCAGGCTCTTCCTACGAGCAGTACTTC.

This clone occurred a few times. This chain connects TRBV7-2 to TRBJ1-5; no clear D gene. There are 17 residues in the CDR3. The germline V gene encodes CDR1 SGHTA and CDR2 FQGNSA. V was pared by 3 bases and J by 0 bases, with 15 bases between. CDR3 bases: TGTGCCAGCAGCTTGGAAGTTCAGTTGAATAGCAATCAGCCCCAGCATTTT. It yields the protein CASSLEVQLNSNQPQHF.

The chain carries TRBV5-1 and TRBJ1-4; D unresolved. V gave up 1 base and J gave up 0 bases, with 7 bases separating them. The CDR3 is 15 residues long. Per germline, CDR1 SGHRS and CDR2 YFSETQ. The CDR3 DNA follows: TGCGCCAGCAGCTTGACGGACCCAACTAATGAAAAACTGTTTTTT. Translation: CASSLTDPTNEKLFF. Drawing the rest from reference TRBV5-1 and TRBJ1-4, the complete variable domain is KAGVTQTPRYLIKTRGQQVTLSCSPISGHRSVSWYQQTPGQGLQFLFEYFSETQRNKGNFPGRFSGRQFSNSRSEMNVSTLELGDSALYLCASSLTDPTNEKLFFGSGTQLSVL.

This chain links TRBV5-6 with TRBJ1-5, with a tentative D call TRBD1 (6 bases). CDR1 and CDR2 (germline): SGHDT, YYEEEE. The length of the CDR3 is 13 residues. V was clipped by 2 bases and J by 10 bases, with 13 bases between them. This CDR3 reads CASSLNRAIPQHF. The CDR3 DNA follows: TGTGCCAGCAGCTTAAACAGGGCTATTCCCCAGCATTTT.

This clone is a singleton in its sample. CDR3 amino acids: CASSHRGYTF. CDR3 bases: TGTGCCAGCAGTCACCGGGGCTACACCTTC. The V and J genes are TRBV28 and TRBJ1-2, with D uncertain. Trimming stripped 5 bases from V and 8 bases from J, with 6 bases between. Looked up from germline, CDR1 is MDHEN and CDR2 is SYDVKM. CDR3 size: 10 residues.

This clone was counted once. This sequence joins TRBV9 and TRBJ2-1, with 11 bases matching TRBD1. This CDR3 region has 16 residues. J lost 6 bases, V lost 3 bases, and 8 bases had no gene match. Germline V gene data show CDR1 as SGDLS and CDR2 as YYNGEE. The CDR3 DNA reads as TGTGCCAGCAGCGCTATGGACAGGGGGCGAGGCAATGAGCAGTTCTTC. This sequence encodes CASSAMDRGRGNEQFF.

This chain links TRBV28 with TRBJ2-5; D is unresolved. The V end was cut by 4 bases, the J end by 5 bases, with 5 bases between. In germline, CDR1 is MDHEN, CDR2 SYDVKM. This CDR3 region has 11 residues. The CDR3 loop is CASSSRETQYF. The CDR3 DNA sequence: TGTGCCAGCAGTTCAAGGGAGACCCAGTACTTC.